The clone carrying this TCR beta chain was picked up one time. This sample was included in a study of blood T cell repertoires in COVID-19. Original analysis: Amplification with reference gene primers provided the estimates of nucleated cell counts. Clones were sequenced by immunoSEQ multiplex PCR, and TCRdb holds only the in-frame ones, with some missing. Clone size and the V and J calls come from that table; the DNA yielded D and trimming. Of 150,000 or so clones in the sample, approximately 79% are singletons; the top ten hold about 3%. Sequencing was done on a sample of peripheral blood. The origin of this receptor is a woman older than 75 with acute or convalescent COVID-19.

Here the CDR3 DNA reads TGCAGTGCTAGTAAGGCATCGCGGAACACCGACGAGCAGTACTTC. Translation: CSASKASRNTDEQYF. The genes are TRBV20-1 and TRBJ2-7; D unresolved. This CDR3 is built from 15 residues. The germline V and J ends were trimmed by 3 bases and 5 bases, with 20 bases remaining between them. Germline-derived CDR1 and CDR2 are DFQATT and SNEGSKA (reference sequence).